Shown below are 9 T cell receptor beta chains from a single sample sequenced in a study of beta chain features in type 1 diabetes. Their cognate antigens are unknown. General study points: Shorter TCRB CDR3s, moderately but significantly so, marked every one of the four CD4+ subsets in Type 1 diabetes patients.

Expressed TCRB transcripts were sequenced because the isolated RNA had all been reverse transcribed beforehand. Using immunoSEQ multiplex PCR, the repertoire was profiled, and TCRdb retains in-frame clones only, with some absent. Here the sample spans a few hundred thousand clones, approximately 15% being singletons. The sample consisted of naive CD4+ T cells from blood. The receptor source for this set is a woman aged 18-29 years with type 1 diabetes.

J is TRBJ2-5 and V is TRBV7-2; 7 bases agree with TRBD2. The J segment lost 5 bases and the V segment lost 4 bases, leaving 10 bases of the junction unmatched. This CDR3 region has 15 residues. Germline assignment: CDR1 SGHTA and CDR2 FQGNSA. CDR3 residues: CASSSLAGAWETQYF. The DNA for the CDR3 is TGTGCCAGCAGCTCGCTGGCGGGAGCATGGGAGACCCAGTACTTC.

This clone has more than one count but fewer than ten. The CDR3 region has the DNA TGTGCCTGGGGAGTAGGTTATGGCTACACCTTC. As protein: CAWGVGYGYTF. The chain is built from TRBV30 and TRBJ1-2; D unresolved. V gave up 5 bases and J gave up 5 bases, with 9 bases separating them. Looked up from germline, CDR1 is GTSNPN and CDR2 is SVGIG (reference sequence). CDR3 length equals 11 residues.

This rearrangement joins TRBV20-1 to TRBJ2-3; tentatively, D is TRBD1 (6 bases). The CDR3 totals 11 residues. Trimming removed 5 bases from V and 9 bases from J, with 12 bases in between. Germline loops: CDR1 DFQATT, CDR2 SNEGSKA (reference sequence). Here the CDR3 DNA reads TGCAGTGCTGGGGGCCTAGGGACGCAGTATTTT. The encoded protein is CSAGGLGTQYF.

This clone was found a few times. This sequence joins TRBV7-2 and TRBJ2-7; TRBD2 agrees at 8 bases. Germline V gene sequence: CDR1 SGHTA, CDR2 FQGNSA. The CDR3 covers 12 residues. CDR3 sequence: CASSAPGLEVFV. In DNA form, the CDR3 reads TGTGCCAGCAGCGCACCGGGACTAGAGGTATTTGTC.

The sample holds a few counts of this clone. CDR3 sequence reads: CASRTGTGGNLAKNIQYF. DNA of the CDR3: TGTGCCAGCAGAACCGGGACAGGGGGCAATTTGGCCAAAAACATTCAGTACTTC. The chain links TRBV7-2 to TRBJ2-4; 12 bases are shared with TRBD1. The CDR3 consists of 18 residues. J was trimmed by 1 base and V by 6 bases; bases with no gene match: 10. CDR1 is SGHTA and CDR2 is FQGNSA in the germline V gene.

The V gene is TRBV5-1, the J gene TRBJ2-1, with 9 bases that match TRBD1. Germline CDR1 SGHRS, CDR2 YFSETQ. V shed 1 base and J 1 base; nucleotides not matched to a gene: 12. The CDR3 totals 19 residues. Here the CDR3 reads CASSLFGQGHRLSYNEQFF. The CDR3 nucleotides read TGCGCCAGCAGCTTGTTTGGACAGGGGCATAGACTATCCTACAATGAGCAGTTCTTC. The full variable domain, in which reference TRBV5-1 and TRBJ2-1 provide the parts outside the CDR3, is KAGVTQTPRYLIKTRGQQVTLSCSPISGHRSVSWYQQTPGQGLQFLFEYFSETQRNKGNFPGRFSGRQFSNSRSEMNVSTLELGDSALYLCASSLFGQGHRLSYNEQFFGPGTRLTVL.

The rearrangement uses TRBV19 and TRBJ1-5; TRBD1 is a possible D gene (5 bases). V dropped 4 bases and J dropped 3 bases, with 16 bases sitting between them. The germline CDR1 and CDR2 sequences are LNHDA and SQIVND (reference sequence). The CDR3 has 16 residues. This CDR3 reads CASSRDSGTLNQPQHF. The CDR3 coding sequence is TGTGCCAGTAGTAGGGACTCCGGGACCCTCAATCAGCCCCAGCATTTT.

The chain recombines TRBV14 with TRBJ2-3; 12 bases fit TRBD2. The ends lost 5 bases at V and 8 bases at J; junction bases unmatched: 8. The CDR3 has 15 amino acids. Germline loops: CDR1 SGHDN, CDR2 FVKESK. This CDR3 is CASSSRLAGAGTQYF. In nucleotides, the CDR3 is TGTGCCAGCAGCTCCAGACTAGCGGGAGCTGGTACGCAGTATTTT. Complete variable domain (other parts from reference TRBV14 and TRBJ2-3): EAGVTQFPSHSVIEKGQTVTLRCDPISGHDNLYWYRRVMGKEIKFLLHFVKESKQDESGMPNNRFLAERTGGTYSTLKVQPAELEDSGVYFCASSSRLAGAGTQYFGPGTRLTVL.

The CDR3 loop reads CAWNRETGPSTDTQYF. CDR3 bases: TGTGCCTGGAATAGGGAGACAGGGCCTAGCACAGATACGCAGTATTTT. The rearrangement joins TRBV30 to TRBJ2-3; 7 bases line up with TRBD1. Germline V gene data show CDR1 as GTSNPN and CDR2 as SVGIG (reference sequence). Losses at the gene ends were 4 bases for V and 0 bases for J; bases not matched to a gene: 10. This CDR3 contains 16 residues. The full variable domain, rest sourced from reference TRBV30 and TRBJ2-3, is SQTIHQWPATLVQPVGSPLSLECTVEGTSNPNLYWYRQAAGRGLQLLFYSVGIGQISSEVPQNLSASRPQDRQFILSSKKLLLSDSGFYLCAWNRETGPSTDTQYFGPGTRLTVL.